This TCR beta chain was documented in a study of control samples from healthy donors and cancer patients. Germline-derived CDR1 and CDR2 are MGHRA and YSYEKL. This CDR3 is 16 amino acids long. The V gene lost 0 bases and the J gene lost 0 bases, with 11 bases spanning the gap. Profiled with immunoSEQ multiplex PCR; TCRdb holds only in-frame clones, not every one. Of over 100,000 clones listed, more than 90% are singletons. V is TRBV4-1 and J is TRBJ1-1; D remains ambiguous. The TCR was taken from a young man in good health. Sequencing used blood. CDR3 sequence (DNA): TGCGCCAGCAGCCAAGATTATCGGGCGTTGAACACTGAAGCTTTCTTT. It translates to CASSQDYRALNTEAFF.